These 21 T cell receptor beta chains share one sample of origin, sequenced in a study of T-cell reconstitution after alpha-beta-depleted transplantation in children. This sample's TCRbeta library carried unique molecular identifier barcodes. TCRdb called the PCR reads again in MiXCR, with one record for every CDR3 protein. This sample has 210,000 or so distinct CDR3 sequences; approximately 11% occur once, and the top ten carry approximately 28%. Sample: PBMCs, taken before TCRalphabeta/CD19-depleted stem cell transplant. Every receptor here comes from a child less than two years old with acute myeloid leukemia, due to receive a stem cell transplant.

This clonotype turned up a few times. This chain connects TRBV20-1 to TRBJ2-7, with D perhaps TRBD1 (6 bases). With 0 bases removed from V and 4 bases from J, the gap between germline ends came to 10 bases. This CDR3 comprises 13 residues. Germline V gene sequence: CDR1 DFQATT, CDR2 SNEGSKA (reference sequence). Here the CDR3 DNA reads TGCAGTGCTAGAGATACAGGGACGTACGAGCAGTACTTC. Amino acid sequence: CSARDTGTYEQYF.

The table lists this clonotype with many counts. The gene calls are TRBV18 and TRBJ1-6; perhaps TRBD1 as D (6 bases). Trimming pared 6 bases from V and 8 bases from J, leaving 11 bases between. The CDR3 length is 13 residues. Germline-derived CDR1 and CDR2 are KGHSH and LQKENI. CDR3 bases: TGTGCCAGCTCCGAACAGGGTTATTCACCCCTCCACTTT. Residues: CASSEQGYSPLHF.

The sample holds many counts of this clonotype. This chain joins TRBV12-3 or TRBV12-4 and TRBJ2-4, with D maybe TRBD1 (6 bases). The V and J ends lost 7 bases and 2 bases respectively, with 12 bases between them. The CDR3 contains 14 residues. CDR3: CASNPTGSKNIQYF. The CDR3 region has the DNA TGTGCCAGCAACCCCACAGGGTCCAAAAACATTCAGTACTTC.

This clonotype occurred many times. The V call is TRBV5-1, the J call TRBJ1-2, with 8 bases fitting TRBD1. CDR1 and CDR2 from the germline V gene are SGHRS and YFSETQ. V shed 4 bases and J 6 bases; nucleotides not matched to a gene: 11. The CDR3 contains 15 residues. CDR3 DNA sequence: TGCGCCAGCAGCCGCGACCCTGACAGGGGAAATGGCTACACCTTC. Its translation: CASSRDPDRGNGYTF. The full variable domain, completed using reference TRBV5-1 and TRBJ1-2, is KAGVTQTPRYLIKTRGQQVTLSCSPISGHRSVSWYQQTPGQGLQFLFEYFSETQRNKGNFPGRFSGRQFSNSRSEMNVSTLELGDSALYLCASSRDPDRGNGYTFGSGTRLTVV.

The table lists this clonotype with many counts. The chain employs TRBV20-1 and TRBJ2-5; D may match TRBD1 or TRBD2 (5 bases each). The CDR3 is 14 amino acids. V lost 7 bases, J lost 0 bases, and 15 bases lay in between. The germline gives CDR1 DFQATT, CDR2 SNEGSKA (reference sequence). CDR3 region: CSVFGTPYQETQYF. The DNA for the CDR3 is TGCAGTGTTTTCGGGACGCCGTACCAAGAGACCCAGTACTTC.

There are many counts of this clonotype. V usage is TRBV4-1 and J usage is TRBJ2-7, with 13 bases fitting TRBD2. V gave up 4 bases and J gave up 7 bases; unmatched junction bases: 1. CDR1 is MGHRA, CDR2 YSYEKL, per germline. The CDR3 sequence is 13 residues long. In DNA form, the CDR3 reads TGCGCCAGCAGCCCGGGACTAGCGGGAGAGCAGTACTTC. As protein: CASSPGLAGEQYF.

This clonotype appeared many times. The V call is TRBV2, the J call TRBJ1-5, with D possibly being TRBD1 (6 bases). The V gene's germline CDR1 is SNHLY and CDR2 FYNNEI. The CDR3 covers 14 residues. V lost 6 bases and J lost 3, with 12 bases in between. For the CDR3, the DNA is TGTGCCAGCAGAACGACAGGAAACAATCAGCCCCAGCATTTT. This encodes CASRTTGNNQPQHF.

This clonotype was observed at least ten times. The CDR3 loop is CASSLGVSYNEQFF. Here the CDR3 DNA reads TGTGCCAGCAGCCTGGGGGTCTCCTACAATGAGCAGTTCTTC. J is TRBJ2-1 and V is TRBV12-3 or TRBV12-4; D tentatively fits TRBD1 or TRBD2 (5 bases each). Trimming left V 6 bases short and J 0 bases short, with 9 bases between. The CDR3 has 14 amino acids.

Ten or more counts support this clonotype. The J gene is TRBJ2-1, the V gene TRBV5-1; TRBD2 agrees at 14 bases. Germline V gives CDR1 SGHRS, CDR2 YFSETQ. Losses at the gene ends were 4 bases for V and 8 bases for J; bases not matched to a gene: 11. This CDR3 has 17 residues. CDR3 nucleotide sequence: TGCGCCAGCAGCGATCCATCCGGGACTAGCGGGAGCGATGAGCAGTTCTTC. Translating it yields CASSDPSGTSGSDEQFF.

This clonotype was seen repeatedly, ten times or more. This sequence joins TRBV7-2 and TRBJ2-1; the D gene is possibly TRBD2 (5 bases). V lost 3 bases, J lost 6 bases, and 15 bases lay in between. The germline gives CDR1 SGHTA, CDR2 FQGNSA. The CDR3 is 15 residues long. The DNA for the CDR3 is TGTGCCAGCAGCTTCTCGGATCGCGGAGGCAATGAGCAGTTCTTC. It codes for CASSFSDRGGNEQFF.

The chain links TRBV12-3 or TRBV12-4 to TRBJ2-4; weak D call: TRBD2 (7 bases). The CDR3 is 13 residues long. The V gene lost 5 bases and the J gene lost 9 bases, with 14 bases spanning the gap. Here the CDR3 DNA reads TGTGCCAGCAGTGGGGGGGCCTCCCGCATTCAGTACTTC. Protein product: CASSGGASRIQYF.

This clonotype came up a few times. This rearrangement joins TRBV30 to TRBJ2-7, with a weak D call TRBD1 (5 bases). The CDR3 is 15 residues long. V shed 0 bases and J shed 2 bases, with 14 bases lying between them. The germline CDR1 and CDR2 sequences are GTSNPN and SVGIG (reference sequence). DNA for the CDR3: TGTGCCTGGAGTGTAGGCAGGGTGTTAACCTACGAGCAGTACTTC. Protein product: CAWSVGRVLTYEQYF.

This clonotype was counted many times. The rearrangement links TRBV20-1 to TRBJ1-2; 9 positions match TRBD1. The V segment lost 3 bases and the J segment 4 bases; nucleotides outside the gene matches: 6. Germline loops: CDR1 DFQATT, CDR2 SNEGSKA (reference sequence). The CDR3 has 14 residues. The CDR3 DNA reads TGCAGTGCTAGTCAGGGACAGGGATTCTATGGCTACACCTTC. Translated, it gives CSASQGQGFYGYTF.

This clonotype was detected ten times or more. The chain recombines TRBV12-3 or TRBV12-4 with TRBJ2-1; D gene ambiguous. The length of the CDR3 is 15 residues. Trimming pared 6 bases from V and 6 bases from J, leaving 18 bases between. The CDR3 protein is CASSPTVGVINEQFF. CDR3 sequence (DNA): TGTGCCAGCAGCCCCACAGTTGGGGTGATCAATGAGCAGTTCTTC.

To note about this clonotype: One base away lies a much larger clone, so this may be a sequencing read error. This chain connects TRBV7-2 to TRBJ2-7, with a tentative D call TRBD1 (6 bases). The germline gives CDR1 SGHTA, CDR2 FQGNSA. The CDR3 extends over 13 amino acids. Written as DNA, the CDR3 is TGTGCCAGAAGCTTAACAGGGCGGTACGAGCAGTACTTC. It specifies CARSLTGRYEQYF.

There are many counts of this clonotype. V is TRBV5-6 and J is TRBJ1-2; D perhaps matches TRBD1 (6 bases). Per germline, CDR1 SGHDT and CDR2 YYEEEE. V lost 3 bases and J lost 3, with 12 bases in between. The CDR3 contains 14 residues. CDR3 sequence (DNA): TGTGCCAGCAGCTGGGGGGGCGCCGACTATGGCTACACCTTC. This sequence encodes CASSWGGADYGYTF.

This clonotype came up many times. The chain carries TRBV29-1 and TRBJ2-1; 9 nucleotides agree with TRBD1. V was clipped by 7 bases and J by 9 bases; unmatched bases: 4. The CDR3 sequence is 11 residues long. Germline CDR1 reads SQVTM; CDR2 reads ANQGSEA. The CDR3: CSGDRVTEQFF. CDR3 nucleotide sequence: TGCAGCGGGGACAGGGTAACTGAGCAGTTCTTC.

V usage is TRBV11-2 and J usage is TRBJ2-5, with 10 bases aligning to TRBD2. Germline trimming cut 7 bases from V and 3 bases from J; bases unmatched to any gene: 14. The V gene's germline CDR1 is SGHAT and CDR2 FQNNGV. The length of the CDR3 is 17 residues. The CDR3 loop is CASTQRGGRMRKETQYF. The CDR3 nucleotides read TGTGCCAGCACCCAGCGGGGGGGCCGTATGAGGAAAGAGACCCAGTACTTC.

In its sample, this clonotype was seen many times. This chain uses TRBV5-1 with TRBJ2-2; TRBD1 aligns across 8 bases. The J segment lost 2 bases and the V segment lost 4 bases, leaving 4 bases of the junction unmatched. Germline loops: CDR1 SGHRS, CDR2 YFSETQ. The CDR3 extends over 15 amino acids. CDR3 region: CASSQGQANTGELFF. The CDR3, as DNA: TGCGCCAGCAGCCAGGGACAGGCTAACACCGGGGAGCTGTTTTTT.

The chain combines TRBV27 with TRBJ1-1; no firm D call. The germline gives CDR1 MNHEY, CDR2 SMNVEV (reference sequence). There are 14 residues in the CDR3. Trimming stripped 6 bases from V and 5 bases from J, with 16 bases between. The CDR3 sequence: CASSARPPRTEAFF. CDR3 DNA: TGTGCCAGCAGCGCCAGACCGCCAAGGACTGAAGCTTTCTTT.

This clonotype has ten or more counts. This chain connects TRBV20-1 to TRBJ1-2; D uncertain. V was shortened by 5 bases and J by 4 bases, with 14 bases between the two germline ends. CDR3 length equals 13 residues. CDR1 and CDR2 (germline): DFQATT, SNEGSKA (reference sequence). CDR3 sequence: CSAYPALGYGYTF. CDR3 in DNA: TGCAGTGCTTACCCCGCCCTCGGCTATGGCTACACCTTC.